The 29 T cell receptor beta chains given below trace back to one sample, sequenced in a study of blood T cell repertoires in COVID-19. The method was immunoSEQ multiplex PCR; TCRdb's version includes in-frame clones alone and lacks a portion of them. The sample includes a few hundred thousand clones, 88% of them seen just once. Source material: peripheral blood. These receptors all stem from a woman aged 25 to 39 with acute or convalescent COVID-19.

This chain connects TRBV10-2 to TRBJ1-3; no definite D call. V lost 8 bases to trimming and J lost 0 bases, with 17 bases between them. CDR1 and CDR2 from the germline V gene are WSHSY and SAAADI. CDR3 length equals 16 residues. Here the CDR3 DNA reads TGCGCCAGCTCCCCGACCCGGCCAGGCTCTGGAAACACCATATATTTT. It yields the protein CASSPTRPGSGNTIYF.

The chain couples TRBV7-8 to TRBJ2-2, with TRBD2 identical over 7 bases. This CDR3 is built from 16 residues. J gave up 1 base and V 1 base, and 3 bases lay outside the gene matches. Germline CDR1 SGHVS, CDR2 FQNEAQ. DNA for the CDR3: TGTGCCAGCAGCTTAGTGACGGGAGGGAACACCGGGGAGCTGTTTTTT. It yields the protein CASSLVTGGNTGELFF.

The sample holds a few counts of this clone. The chain has TRBV25-1 and TRBJ2-1; 7 positions match TRBD2. This CDR3 spans 15 amino acids. CDR1 is MGHDK and CDR2 is SYGVNS in the germline V gene. The junction had 8 bases not matched to a gene; V was cut back by 8 bases and J by 1 base. The CDR3 is CASSAGRESYNEQFF. In DNA form, the CDR3 reads TGTGCCAGCTCCGCGGGGCGGGAGTCCTACAATGAGCAGTTCTTC.

The count of this clone is one. This chain connects TRBV3-1 (or the pseudogene TRBV3-2) to TRBJ1-2, with 7 bases aligning to TRBD1. The ends lost 3 bases at V and 2 bases at J; junction bases unmatched: 0. The CDR3 is 13 amino acids. Germline values: CDR1 LGHDT, CDR2 YNNKEL (reference sequence). CDR3 region: CASSQTGNYGYTF. In DNA form, the CDR3 reads TGTGCCAGCAGCCAGACAGGGAACTATGGCTACACCTTC.

The chain combines TRBV29-1 with TRBJ2-5, with TRBD2 identical over 13 bases. Germline CDR1 SQVTM, CDR2 ANQGSEA. The CDR3 totals 14 residues. The J segment lost 3 bases and the V segment lost 3 bases, leaving 1 base of the junction unmatched. CDR3 DNA sequence: TGCAGCGTTGATGGGACTAGCGGGAAAGAGACCCAGTACTTC. Residues: CSVDGTSGKETQYF.

This rearrangement joins TRBV4-1 to TRBJ2-1; TRBD2 matches 10 bases. This CDR3 comprises 15 residues. CDR1 is MGHRA and CDR2 is YSYEKL in the germline V gene. V lost 3 bases to trimming and J lost 2 bases; unmatched junction nucleotides: 1. The CDR3 is CASSQGLAPYNEQFF. Here the CDR3 DNA reads TGCGCCAGCAGCCAGGGACTAGCGCCCTACAATGAGCAGTTCTTC.

The chain uses TRBV6-6 and TRBJ2-7; 8 positions match TRBD2. V gave up 2 bases and J gave up 7 bases; unmatched junction bases: 7. The CDR3 consists of 14 residues. Germline loops: CDR1 MNHNY, CDR2 SVGAGI (reference sequence). The CDR3 region has the DNA TGTGCCAGCAGTTACATCGGACTAGCTAGAGAGCAGTACTTC. Its translation: CASSYIGLAREQYF.

The rearrangement uses TRBV9 and TRBJ2-1, with 8 bases lining up with TRBD1. The length of the CDR3 is 17 residues. J was trimmed by 9 bases and V by 4 bases; bases with no gene match: 18. Germline lookup yields CDR1 SGDLS and CDR2 YYNGEE. CDR3 sequence: CASSQAGQGAPQFEQFF. In DNA form, the CDR3 reads TGTGCCAGCAGCCAGGCGGGTCAGGGGGCGCCCCAATTTGAGCAGTTCTTC.

The chain has TRBV6-5 and TRBJ2-7, with TRBD2 identical over 14 bases. Germline loops: CDR1 MNHEY, CDR2 SVGAGI. This CDR3 spans 16 amino acids. The junction had 1 base not matched to a gene; V was cut back by 0 bases and J by 3 bases. In nucleotides, the CDR3 is TGTGCCAGCAGTTACTCCGGGACTAGCGGGAGCTACGAGCAGTACTTC. It specifies CASSYSGTSGSYEQYF.

J is TRBJ2-7 and V is TRBV29-1, with 7 bases aligning to TRBD1. V dropped 6 bases and J dropped 6; count of bases not matched to a gene: 14. This CDR3 region has 14 residues. The germline CDR1 and CDR2 sequences are SQVTM and ANQGSEA. The CDR3 sequence: CSVAGGRQGGEQYF. CDR3 DNA: TGCAGCGTGGCTGGCGGACGACAGGGCGGCGAGCAGTACTTC.

The rearrangement joins TRBV5-4 to TRBJ2-3, with D unresolved. V was shortened by 0 bases and J by 5 bases, with 7 bases between the two germline ends. The V gene's germline CDR1 is SGHNT and CDR2 YYREEE (reference sequence). The CDR3 covers 13 residues. The CDR3 sequence is CASSLDRRDTQYF. In DNA, the CDR3 is TGTGCCAGCAGCTTGGATCGGAGAGATACGCAGTATTTT.

This clone showed up just a few times. This chain connects TRBV19 to TRBJ2-5; weak D call: TRBD2 (7 bases). The CDR3 covers 15 residues. V lost 6 bases, J lost 5 bases, and 19 bases lay in between. Germline V gene data show CDR1 as LNHDA and CDR2 as SQIVND (reference sequence). The DNA of the CDR3 is TGTGCCAGTAGATTGATGGGGGGGCTAGGGGAGACCCAGTACTTC. This translates into CASRLMGGLGETQYF.

In its sample, this clone was seen once. This chain uses TRBV15 with TRBJ1-3; maybe TRBD1 (5 bases). The V end lost 0 bases, the J end lost 2 bases, and 8 bases lay between the germline ends. Germline-derived CDR1 and CDR2 are LNHNV and YYDKDF (reference sequence). The CDR3 has 15 residues. This CDR3 is CATSRDAGPGNTIYF. The CDR3 region has the DNA TGTGCCACCAGCAGAGATGCAGGGCCTGGAAACACCATATATTTT.

The chain uses TRBV7-2 and TRBJ2-5, with D maybe TRBD2 (5 bases). Looked up from germline, CDR1 is SGHTA and CDR2 is FQGNSA. CDR3 size: 14 residues. V was shortened by 4 bases and J by 4 bases, with 13 bases between the two germline ends. CDR3 nucleotide sequence: TGTGCCAGCAGCTCGTGGTCCCGGGGAGAGACCCAGTACTTC. It is translated as CASSSWSRGETQYF.

This chain joins TRBV28 and TRBJ2-3, with TRBD2 as a possible D gene (6 bases). V lost 5 bases and J lost 1, with 16 bases in between. In germline, CDR1 is MDHEN, CDR2 SYDVKM. CDR3 length: 16 residues. In DNA form, the CDR3 reads TGTGCCAGCAGTCCGCCGAGGGCTAGCGGCACAGATACGCAGTATTTT. This encodes CASSPPRASGTDTQYF.

The V call is TRBV14, the J call TRBJ2-4, with TRBD1 as a possible D gene (5 bases). The ends were cut back, 1 base at V and 8 bases at J, with 12 bases in the middle. The V gene's germline CDR1 is SGHDN and CDR2 FVKESK. The CDR3 runs 14 residues. The CDR3 sequence is CASSQVGQGHIQYF. Written as DNA, the CDR3 is TGTGCCAGCAGCCAAGTAGGGCAGGGCCACATTCAGTACTTC.

V usage is TRBV19 and J usage is TRBJ2-1, with 11 bases aligning to TRBD2. V shed 3 bases and J 6 bases; nucleotides not matched to a gene: 7. The CDR3 consists of 16 residues. The germline CDR1 and CDR2 sequences are LNHDA and SQIVND (reference sequence). The CDR3 DNA reads TGTGCCAGTAGTATGCGACTAGCGGGGACAGGCAATGAGCAGTTCTTC. It codes for CASSMRLAGTGNEQFF.

The chain combines TRBV27 with TRBJ2-7, with a possible D match to TRBD1 (6 bases). This CDR3 region has 16 residues. Germline V gene lookup returns CDR1 MNHEY and CDR2 SMNVEV (reference sequence). Trimming cost V 1 base and J 6 bases, with 19 bases left between them. The CDR3 spells CASSLLNRVVLGEQYF. CDR3 nucleotide sequence: TGTGCCAGCAGTTTATTGAACAGGGTCGTGCTAGGCGAGCAGTACTTC.

This clone was seen a handful of times. The chain combines TRBV6-5 with TRBJ2-1; TRBD2 matches 7 bases. The CDR3 sequence is 12 residues long. Germline CDR1 and CDR2: MNHEY and SVGAGI. CDR3 protein: CVTWREYNEQFF. CDR3 DNA: TGTGTCACCTGGCGGGAGTACAATGAGCAGTTCTTC.

The chain recombines TRBV5-6 with TRBJ2-5, with 11 bases fitting TRBD2. CDR3 length: 15 residues. V shed 4 bases, J shed 6 bases, and the junction held 8 bases outside the gene matches. Germline V gene data show CDR1 as SGHDT and CDR2 as YYEEEE. CDR3 loop: CASSNGLAGRKTQYF. The CDR3 DNA reads as TGTGCCAGCAGCAATGGACTAGCGGGTAGAAAGACCCAGTACTTC. The full variable domain, its missing parts supplied by reference TRBV5-6 and TRBJ2-5, is DAGVTQSPTHLIKTRGQQVTLRCSPKSGHDTVSWYQQALGQGPQFIFQYYEEEERQRGNFPDRFSGHQFPNYSSELNVNALLLGDSALYLCASSNGLAGRKTQYFGPGTRLLVL.

The genes are TRBV5-6 and TRBJ1-6, with D possibly matching TRBD1 (5 bases). V was shortened by 0 bases and J by 3 bases, with 13 bases between the two germline ends. This CDR3 contains 17 residues. Germline CDR1 reads SGHDT; CDR2 reads YYEEEE. Written as DNA, the CDR3 is TGTGCCAGCAGCTTGGGACAGAACAGACTCTATAATTCACCCCTCCACTTT. Translating gives CASSLGQNRLYNSPLHF.

The chain couples TRBV18 to TRBJ1-1; no clear D gene. The germline V gene has CDR1 KGHSH and CDR2 LQKENI. This CDR3 comprises 14 residues. The V end lost 3 bases, the J end lost 4 bases, and 12 bases lay between the germline ends. The CDR3 coding sequence is TGTGCCAGCTCACCTCTCCGTGAGGGCACTGAAGCTTTCTTT. This sequence encodes CASSPLREGTEAFF.

The rearrangement links TRBV9 to TRBJ1-3, with D tentatively TRBD1 (5 bases). Germline values: CDR1 SGDLS, CDR2 YYNGEE. Trimming shortened V by 0 bases and J by 2 bases, and 9 bases separated the two germline ends. This CDR3 has 15 amino acids. The CDR3, as DNA: TGTGCCAGCAGCGTAGCCAGGGAGGCTGGAAACACCATATATTTT. Protein sequence: CASSVAREAGNTIYF.

The V and J genes are TRBV13 and TRBJ2-3, with 9 bases aligning to TRBD1. The CDR3 sequence is 17 residues long. V gave up 4 bases and J gave up 4 bases; unmatched junction bases: 12. CDR1 is PRHDT, CDR2 FYEKMQ, per germline (reference sequence). The CDR3 protein is CASSSAFGDRESDTQYF. The CDR3 bases are TGTGCCAGCAGCTCCGCATTCGGGGACAGGGAATCAGATACGCAGTATTTT.

The chain employs TRBV27 and TRBJ2-7; the match to TRBD2 covers 10 bases. CDR1 and CDR2 (germline): MNHEY, SMNVEV (reference sequence). V gave up 5 bases and J gave up 5 bases; unmatched junction bases: 15. This CDR3 contains 17 residues. The DNA for the CDR3 is TGTGCCAGCAGTCCCTTCATTACTAGCGGGACGACCAACGAGCAGTACTTC. Its translation is CASSPFITSGTTNEQYF.

J is TRBJ2-1 and V is TRBV6-2 or TRBV6-3; maybe TRBD1 (5 bases). The CDR3 has 17 amino acids. Germline V CDR1 and CDR2: MNHEY, SVGEGT. V was clipped by 5 bases and J by 5 bases, with 22 bases between them. The CDR3 nucleotides read TGTGCCAGCAGTCAACCGACTCAGGGAAGTGGCGACAATGAGCAGTTCTTC. Translated: CASSQPTQGSGDNEQFF.

On this clone itself: A junction boundary mismatches the germline segment, possibly from a read error. The J gene is TRBJ2-3, the V gene TRBV6-2 or TRBV6-3, with a tentative D call TRBD2 (5 bases). From germline, CDR1 is MNHEY and CDR2 SVGEGT. The CDR3 contains 11 residues. In DNA form, the CDR3 reads TGTGCCATCAGTGGGAGAGATACGCAGTATTTT. Amino acids: CAISGRDTQYF.

This sequence joins TRBV19 and TRBJ2-6; 11 bases align to TRBD2. Looked up from germline, CDR1 is LNHDA and CDR2 is SQIVND (reference sequence). Trimming cost V 3 bases and J 3 bases; bases outside gene matches: 7. The CDR3 sequence is 18 residues long. CDR3 loop: CASSMASGRFGGANVLTF. For the CDR3, the DNA is TGTGCCAGTAGTATGGCTAGCGGGAGGTTTGGTGGGGCCAACGTCCTGACTTTC.

This sequence joins TRBV6-5 and TRBJ1-1; 8 bases align to TRBD1. CDR1 and CDR2 (germline): MNHEY, SVGAGI. The ends lost 6 bases at V and 6 bases at J; junction bases unmatched: 9. This CDR3 region has 14 residues. CDR3 loop: CASSLRQGRAEAFF. CDR3 DNA: TGTGCCAGCAGCCTTCGACAGGGGAGGGCTGAAGCTTTCTTT.